The clone carrying this TCR beta chain was recorded a few times. This sample stems from a study of blood T cell repertoires in COVID-19. Turning to the study itself: Spain, Italy and the United States supplied samples that represented acute and convalescent COVID-19.

The CDR3 loop spans 15 amino acids. V lost 2 bases to trimming and J lost 6 bases; unmatched junction nucleotides: 6. Looked up from germline, CDR1 is SGHRS and CDR2 is YFSETQ. Libraries were prepared by immunoSEQ multiplex PCR; TCRdb keeps only in-frame clonotypes and omits some of them. Among hundreds of thousands of clones, 85% to 90% were seen once, and the ten largest hold about 6.3%. The receptor's source is a woman aged 45 to 65 with COVID-19, enrolled during active disease. The sample was peripheral blood. V and J are TRBV5-1 and TRBJ2-3, with 10 bases identical to TRBD2. CDR3 amino acids: CASSFSVAGGDTQYF. The CDR3, as DNA: TGCGCCAGCAGCTTTTCGGTAGCGGGAGGTGATACGCAGTATTTT. Full variable domain (outside the CDR3, taken from reference TRBV5-1 and TRBJ2-3): KAGVTQTPRYLIKTRGQQVTLSCSPISGHRSVSWYQQTPGQGLQFLFEYFSETQRNKGNFPGRFSGRQFSNSRSEMNVSTLELGDSALYLCASSFSVAGGDTQYFGPGTRLTVL.